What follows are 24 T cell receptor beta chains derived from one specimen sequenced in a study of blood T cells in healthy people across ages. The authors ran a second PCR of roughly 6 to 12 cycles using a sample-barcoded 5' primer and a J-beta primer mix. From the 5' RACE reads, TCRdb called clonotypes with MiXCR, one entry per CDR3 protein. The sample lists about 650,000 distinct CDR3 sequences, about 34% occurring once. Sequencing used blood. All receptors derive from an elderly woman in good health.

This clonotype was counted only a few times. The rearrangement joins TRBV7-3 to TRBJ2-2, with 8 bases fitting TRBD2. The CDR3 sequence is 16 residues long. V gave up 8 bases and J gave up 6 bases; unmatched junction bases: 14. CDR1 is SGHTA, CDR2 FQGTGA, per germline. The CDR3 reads CASQATPGLGPGELFF. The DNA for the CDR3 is TGTGCCAGCCAGGCCACGCCGGGACTAGGACCCGGGGAGCTGTTTTTT.

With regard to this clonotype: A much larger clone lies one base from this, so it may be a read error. The CDR3 DNA is TGTGCCAGCAGCGTAGGCAACGTTGGGGGCTACACCTTC. As protein: CASSVGNVGGYTF. The chain joins TRBV9 to TRBJ1-2; D is unresolved. Trimming pared 0 bases from V and 8 bases from J, leaving 11 bases between. Germline V gives CDR1 SGDLS, CDR2 YYNGEE. The CDR3 sequence is 13 residues long.

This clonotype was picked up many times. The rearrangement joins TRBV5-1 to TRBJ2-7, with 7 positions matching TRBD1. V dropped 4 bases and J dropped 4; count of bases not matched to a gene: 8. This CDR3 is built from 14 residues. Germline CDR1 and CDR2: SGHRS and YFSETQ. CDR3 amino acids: CASSLQGWGYEQYF. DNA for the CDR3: TGCGCCAGCAGCCTACAGGGGTGGGGATACGAGCAGTACTTC.

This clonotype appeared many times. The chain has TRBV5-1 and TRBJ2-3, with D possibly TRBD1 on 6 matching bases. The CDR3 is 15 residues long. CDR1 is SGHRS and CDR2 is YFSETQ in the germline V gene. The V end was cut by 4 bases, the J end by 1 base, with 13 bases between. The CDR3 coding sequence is TGCGCCAGCAGCCTCCGGGACACCCGCACAGATACGCAGTATTTT. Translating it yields CASSLRDTRTDTQYF.

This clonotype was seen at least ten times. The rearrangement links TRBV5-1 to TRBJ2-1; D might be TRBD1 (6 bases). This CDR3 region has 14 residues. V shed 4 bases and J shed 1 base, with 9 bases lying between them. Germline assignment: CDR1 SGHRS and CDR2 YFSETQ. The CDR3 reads CASSQGQSYNEQFF. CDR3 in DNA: TGCGCCAGCAGCCAAGGACAGTCCTACAATGAGCAGTTCTTC.

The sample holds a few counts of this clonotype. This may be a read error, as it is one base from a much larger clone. CDR3 DNA: TGTGCCAGCAGTTTAGTGGGACAGCGAAGCTCCTACAAGCAGTACTTC. This translates into CASSLVGQRSSYKQYF. This sequence joins TRBV27 and TRBJ2-7; 7 bases align to TRBD1. CDR1 and CDR2 (germline): MNHEY, SMNVEV (reference sequence). This CDR3 spans 16 amino acids.

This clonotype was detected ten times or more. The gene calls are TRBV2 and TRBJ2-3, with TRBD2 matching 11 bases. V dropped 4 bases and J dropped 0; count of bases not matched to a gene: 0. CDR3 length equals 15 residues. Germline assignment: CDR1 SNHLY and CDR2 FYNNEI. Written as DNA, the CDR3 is TGTGCCAGCAGTGGACTAGCGGGGAGCACAGATACGCAGTATTTT. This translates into CASSGLAGSTDTQYF.

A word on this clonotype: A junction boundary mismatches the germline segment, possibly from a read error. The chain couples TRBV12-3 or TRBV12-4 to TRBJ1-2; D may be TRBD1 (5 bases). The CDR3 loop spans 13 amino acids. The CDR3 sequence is CASSQRQNYGCTF. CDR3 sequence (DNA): TGTGCCAGCAGTCAAAGACAGAACTATGGCTGCACCTTC.

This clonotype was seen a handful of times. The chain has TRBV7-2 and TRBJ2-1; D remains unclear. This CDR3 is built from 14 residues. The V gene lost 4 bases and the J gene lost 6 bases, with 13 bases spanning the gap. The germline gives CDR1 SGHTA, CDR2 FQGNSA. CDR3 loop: CASSSRPESNEQFF. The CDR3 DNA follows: TGTGCCAGCAGCTCCCGGCCCGAATCCAATGAGCAGTTCTTC. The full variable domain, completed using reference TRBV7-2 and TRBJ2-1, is GAGVSQSPSNKVTEKGKDVELRCDPISGHTALYWYRQSLGQGLEFLIYFQGNSAPDKSGLPSDRFSAERTGGSVSTLTIQRTQQEDSAVYLCASSSRPESNEQFFGPGTRLTVL.

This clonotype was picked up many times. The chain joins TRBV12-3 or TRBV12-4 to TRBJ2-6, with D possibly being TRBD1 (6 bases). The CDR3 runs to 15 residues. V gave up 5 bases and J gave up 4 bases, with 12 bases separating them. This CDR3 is CASSKTGSGANVLTF. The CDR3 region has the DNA TGTGCCAGCAGTAAAACAGGGTCCGGGGCCAACGTCCTGACTTTC.

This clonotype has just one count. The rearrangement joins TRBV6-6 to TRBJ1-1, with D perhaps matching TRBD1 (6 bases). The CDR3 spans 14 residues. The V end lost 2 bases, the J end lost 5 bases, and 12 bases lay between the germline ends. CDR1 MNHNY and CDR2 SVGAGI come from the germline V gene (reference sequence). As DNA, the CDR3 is TGTGCCAGCAGTTACACGTTAGGGGGGACTGAAGCTTTCTTT. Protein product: CASSYTLGGTEAFF.

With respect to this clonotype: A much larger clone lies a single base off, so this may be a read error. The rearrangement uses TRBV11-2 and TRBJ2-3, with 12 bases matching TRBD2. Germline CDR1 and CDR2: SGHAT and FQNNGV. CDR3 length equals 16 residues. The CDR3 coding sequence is TGTGCCAGCACCCTAGCGGGAGGGATCAGAACAGATACGCTGTATTTT. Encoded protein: CASTLAGGIRTDTLYF.

DNA of the CDR3: TGTGCCAGCAGCCAAGAGCGGTGGGGGACCGGGGAGCTGTTTTTT. This codes for CASSQERWGTGELFF. The rearrangement links TRBV14 to TRBJ2-2; either TRBD1 or TRBD2 may fit D (5 bases each). V was shortened by 0 bases and J by 5 bases, with 10 bases between the two germline ends. Per germline, CDR1 SGHDN and CDR2 FVKESK. The CDR3 contains 15 residues.

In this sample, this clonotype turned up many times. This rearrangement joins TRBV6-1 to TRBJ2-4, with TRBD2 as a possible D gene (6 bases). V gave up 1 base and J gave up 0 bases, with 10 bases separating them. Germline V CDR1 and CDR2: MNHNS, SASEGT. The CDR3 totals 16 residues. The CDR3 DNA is TGTGCCAGCAGTGAAGGTAGCGGCCTAGCCAAAAACATTCAGTACTTC. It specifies CASSEGSGLAKNIQYF.

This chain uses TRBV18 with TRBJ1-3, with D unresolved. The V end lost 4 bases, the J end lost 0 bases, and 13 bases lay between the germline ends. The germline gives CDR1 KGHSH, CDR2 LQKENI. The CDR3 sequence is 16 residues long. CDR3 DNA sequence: TGTGCCAGCTCACTTAGGGCCCAAAGCTCTGGAAACACCATATATTTT. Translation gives CASSLRAQSSGNTIYF.

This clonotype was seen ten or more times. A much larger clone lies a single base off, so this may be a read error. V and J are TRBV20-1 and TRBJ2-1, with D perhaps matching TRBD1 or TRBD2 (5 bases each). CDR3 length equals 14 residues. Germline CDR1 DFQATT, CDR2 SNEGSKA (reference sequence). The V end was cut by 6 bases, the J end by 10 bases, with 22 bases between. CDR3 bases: TGCAGTGCCCAAACCGGCAGGTTTGGGGGAGAGCAGTTCTTC. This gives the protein CSAQTGRFGGEQFF.

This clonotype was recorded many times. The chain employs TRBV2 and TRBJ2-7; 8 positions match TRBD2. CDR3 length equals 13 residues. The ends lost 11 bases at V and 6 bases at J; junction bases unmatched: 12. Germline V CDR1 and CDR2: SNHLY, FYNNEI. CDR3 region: CACIRGRGGEQYF. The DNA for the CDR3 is TGTGCCTGCATTCGGGGACGGGGGGGCGAGCAGTACTTC.

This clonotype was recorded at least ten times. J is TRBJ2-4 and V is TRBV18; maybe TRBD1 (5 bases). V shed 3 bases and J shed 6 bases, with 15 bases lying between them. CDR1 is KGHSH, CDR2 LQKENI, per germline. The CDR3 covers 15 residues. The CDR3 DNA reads TGTGCCAGCTCACCCTCCGCAGGGTTGGGAAACATTCAGTACTTC. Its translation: CASSPSAGLGNIQYF. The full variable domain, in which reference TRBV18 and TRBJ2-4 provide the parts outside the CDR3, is NAGVMQNPRHLVRRRGQEARLRCSPMKGHSHVYWYRQLPEEGLKFMVYLQKENIIDESGMPKERFSAEFPKEGPSILRIQQVVRGDSAAYFCASSPSAGLGNIQYFGAGTRLSVL.

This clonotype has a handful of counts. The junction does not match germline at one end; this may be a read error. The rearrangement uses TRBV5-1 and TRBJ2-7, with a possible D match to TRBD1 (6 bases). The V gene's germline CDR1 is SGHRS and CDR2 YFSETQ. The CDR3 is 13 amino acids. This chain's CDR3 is CASSWDKSCEQYF. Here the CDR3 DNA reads TGCGCCAGCAGCTGGGACAAATCCTGCGAGCAGTACTTC.

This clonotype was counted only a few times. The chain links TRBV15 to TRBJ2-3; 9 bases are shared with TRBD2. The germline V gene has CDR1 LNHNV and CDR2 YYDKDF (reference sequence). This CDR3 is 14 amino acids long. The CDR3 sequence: CASGRGGQTDTQYF. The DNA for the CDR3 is TGTGCATCGGGGCGGGGGGGCCAAACAGATACGCAGTATTTT.

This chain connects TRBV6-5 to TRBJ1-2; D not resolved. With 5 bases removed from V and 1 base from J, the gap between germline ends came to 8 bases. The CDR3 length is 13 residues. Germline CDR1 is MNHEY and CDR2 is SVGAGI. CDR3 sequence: CASSRTVNYGYTF. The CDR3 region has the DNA TGTGCCAGCAGTCGGACGGTTAACTATGGCTACACCTTC.

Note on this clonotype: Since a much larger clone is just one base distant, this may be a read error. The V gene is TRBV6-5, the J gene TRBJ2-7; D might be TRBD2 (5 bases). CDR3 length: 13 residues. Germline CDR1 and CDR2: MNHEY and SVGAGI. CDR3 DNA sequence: TGTGCCGGCAGTGGAGCTAGCAACTACGAGCAGTACTTC. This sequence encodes CAGSGASNYEQYF.

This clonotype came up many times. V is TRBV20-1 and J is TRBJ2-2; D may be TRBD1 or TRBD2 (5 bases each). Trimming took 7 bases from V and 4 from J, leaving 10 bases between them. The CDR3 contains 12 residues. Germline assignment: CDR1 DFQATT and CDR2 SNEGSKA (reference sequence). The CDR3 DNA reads TGCAGTGGGGGGTATGGCACCGGGGAGCTGTTTTTT. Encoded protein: CSGGYGTGELFF.

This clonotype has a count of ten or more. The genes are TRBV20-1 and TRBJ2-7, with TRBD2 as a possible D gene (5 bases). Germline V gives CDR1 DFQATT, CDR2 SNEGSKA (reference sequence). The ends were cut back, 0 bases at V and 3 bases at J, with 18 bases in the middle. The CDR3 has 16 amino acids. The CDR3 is CSARDFGQLVGYEQYF. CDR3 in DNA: TGCAGTGCTAGAGATTTCGGGCAACTAGTCGGCTACGAGCAGTACTTC.